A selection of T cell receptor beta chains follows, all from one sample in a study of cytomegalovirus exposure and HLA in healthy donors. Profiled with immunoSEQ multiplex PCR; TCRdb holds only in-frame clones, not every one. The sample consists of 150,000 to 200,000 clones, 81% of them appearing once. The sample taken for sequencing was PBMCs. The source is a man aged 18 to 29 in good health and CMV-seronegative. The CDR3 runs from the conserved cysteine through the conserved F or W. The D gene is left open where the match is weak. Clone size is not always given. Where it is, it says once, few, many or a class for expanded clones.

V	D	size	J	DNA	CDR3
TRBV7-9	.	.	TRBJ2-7	TGTGCCAGCAGCTTAGGGGGAGGTTACGAGCAGTACTTC	CASSLGGGYEQYF
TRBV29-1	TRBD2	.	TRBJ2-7	TGCAGCGTTGGGAAAGGGACTAGCGGCGAGCAGTACTTC	CSVGKGTSGEQYF
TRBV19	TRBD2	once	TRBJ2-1	TGTGCCAGTAGTATAGGAGGCGCGGGAGGCGTCGAAGAGCAGTTCTTC	CASSIGGAGGVEEQFF
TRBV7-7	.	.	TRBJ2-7	TGTGCTAGCTCCACAGGCCCAGGGTCCTACGAGCAGTACTTC	CASSTGPGSYEQYF
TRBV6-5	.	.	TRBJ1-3	TGTGCCAGCAGTCGTACTGGAGTCGGAAACACCATATATTTT	CASSRTGVGNTIYF
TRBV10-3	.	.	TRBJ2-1	TGTGCCATCAGGGCAACTCCCCTTACGGGGAGCTCCTACAATGAGCAGTTCTTC	CAIRATPLTGSSYNEQFF
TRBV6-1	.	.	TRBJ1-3	TGTGCCAGCAGTGAGCACTCAGGGCCGTCTGGAAACACCATATATTTT	CASSEHSGPSGNTIYF
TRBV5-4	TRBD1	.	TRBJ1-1	TGTGCCAGCAGTCGGGACAGATCGAACACTGAAGCTTTCTTT	CASSRDRSNTEAFF
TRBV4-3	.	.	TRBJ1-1	TGCGCCAGCAGCCAAGATTTATCGTTTCTGGCAGGTAACACTGAAGCTTTCTTT	CASSQDLSFLAGNTEAFF
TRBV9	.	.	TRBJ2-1	TGTGCCAGCAGCGGTGGAGTCTATGAGCAGTTCTTC	CASSGGVYEQFF
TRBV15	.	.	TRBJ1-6	TGTGCCACCAGCAGAGTCCCCCAACAGATGGATAAGTCACCCCTCCACTTT	CATSRVPQQMDKSPLHF
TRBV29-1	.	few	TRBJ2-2	TGCAGCGGCGCAGGGTCCGGGGAGCTGTTTTTT	CSGAGSGELFF
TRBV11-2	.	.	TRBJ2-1	TGTGCCAGCAGCTTAGGCCCTAGCGCTAACTCCTACAATGAGCAGTTCTTC	CASSLGPSANSYNEQFF
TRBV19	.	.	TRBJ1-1	TGTGCCAGTAGTATAGATCCGAAGGGGATCCCTGAAGCTTTCTTT	CASSIDPKGIPEAFF
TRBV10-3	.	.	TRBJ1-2	TGTGCCATCAGTACCACCTCTCGTGAGGGGCGCGGGGCTATGGGTGGCTACACCTTC	CAISTTSREGRGAMGGYTF
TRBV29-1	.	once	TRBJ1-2	TGCAGCGTTGAAGTAGGATCGGGGGAGAGAGGCGGCTACACCTTC	CSVEVGSGERGGYTF
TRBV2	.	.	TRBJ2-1	TGTGCCAGCACCCAGGGCGGCAGGGCGGTTGATCAGTTCTTC	CASTQGGRAVDQFF
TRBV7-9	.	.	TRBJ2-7	TGTGCCAGCACGCCGGGGTTAAACTACGAGCAGTACTTC	CASTPGLNYEQYF
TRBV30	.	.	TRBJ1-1	TGTGCCTGGAGTGTACGGGGAGCCGGTGAAGCTTTCTTT	CAWSVRGAGEAFF
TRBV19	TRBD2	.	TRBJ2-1	TGTGCCAGTACCAGATCGGGGGGGGTTCTCTCCTACAATGAGCAGTTCTTC	CASTRSGGVLSYNEQFF
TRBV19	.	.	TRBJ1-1	TGTGCCAGTAGTGGCCGGGAGGTTGAAGCTTTCTTT	CASSGREVEAFF
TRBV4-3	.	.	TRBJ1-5	TGCGCCAGCAGCCAAGACAGGGTAAGCAATCAGCCCCAGCATTTT	CASSQDRVSNQPQHF
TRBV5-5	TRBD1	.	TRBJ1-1	TGTGCCAGCAGTCTGTCACAGGGGGCGATCACTGAAGCTTTCTTT	CASSLSQGAITEAFF
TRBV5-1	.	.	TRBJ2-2	TGCGCCAGCAGCCCCCCTAGAGCCGGGGAGCTGTTTTTT	CASSPPRAGELFF
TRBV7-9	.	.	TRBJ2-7	TGTGCCAGCAGCTTAGTAGACAGGTCATACGAGCAGTACTTC	CASSLVDRSYEQYF
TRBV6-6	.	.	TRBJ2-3	TGTGCCAGCAGCCCGCCCAGCGGGAGCACAGATACGCAGTATTTT	CASSPPSGSTDTQYF
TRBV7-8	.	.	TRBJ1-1	TGTGCCAGCAGCTTAGCGACAGGTTTAGCTTTCTTT	CASSLATGLAFF
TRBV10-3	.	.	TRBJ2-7	TGTGCCATCAGTGAGTCCACCGGGGCGGGACCGATCTACGAGCAGTACTTC	CAISESTGAGPIYEQYF
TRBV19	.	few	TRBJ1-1	TGTGCCAGTAGCCAGGACAGCCGCGAAGCTTTCTTT	CASSQDSREAFF
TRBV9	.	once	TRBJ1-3	TGTGCCAGCAGCTCCCAGGCGGGGACTGGAAACACCATATATTTT	CASSSQAGTGNTIYF
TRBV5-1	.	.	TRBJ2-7	TGCGCCAGCAGCCGGACAGTCTCCTACGAGCAGTACTTC	CASSRTVSYEQYF
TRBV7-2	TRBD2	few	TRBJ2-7	TGTGCCAGCAGCCCCCTAAGTCGGGGAGGGTCCTACGAGCAGTACTTC	CASSPLSRGGSYEQYF
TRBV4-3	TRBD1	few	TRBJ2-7	TGCGCCAGCAGCCAAGCGACAGGGGAAGCCTACGAGCAGTACTTC	CASSQATGEAYEQYF
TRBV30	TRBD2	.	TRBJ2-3	TGTGCCTGGAGTATGTTCCAGGGACTAGCGGGAGGGCCGGAAAGCACAGATACGCAGTATTTT	CAWSMFQGLAGGPESTDTQYF
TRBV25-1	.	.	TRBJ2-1	TGTGCCAGCAGCCCGACTGGCCAGATAAACAATGAGCAGTTCTTC	CASSPTGQINNEQFF
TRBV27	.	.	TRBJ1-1	TGTGCCAGCAGTCGGACCGGGGGTGGGACTGAAGCTTTCTTT	CASSRTGGGTEAFF
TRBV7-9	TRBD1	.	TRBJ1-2	TGTGCCAGCAGCGCACGACAGGGTGGGACTAACTATGGCTACACCTTC	CASSARQGGTNYGYTF
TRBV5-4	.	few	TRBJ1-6	TGTGCCAGCAGCTCAGGGGTAAACTCCTATAATTCACCCCTCCACTTT	CASSSGVNSYNSPLHF
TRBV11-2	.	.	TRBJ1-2	TGTGCCAGCAGCTTAAGTGCCAGGGTGTTCTATGGCTACACCTTC	CASSLSARVFYGYTF
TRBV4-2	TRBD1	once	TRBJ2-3	TGTGCCAGCAGCCAAGTCACAGGGGGAAGCACTAGCACAGATACGCAGTATTTT	CASSQVTGGSTSTDTQYF
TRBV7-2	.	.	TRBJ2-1	TGTGCCAGCAGCTTATCGGCAGCGCTATACAATGAGCAGTTCTTC	CASSLSAALYNEQFF
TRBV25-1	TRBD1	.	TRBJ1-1	TGTGCCAGCAGTACTTATGACAGGGATCGAGCTTTCTTT	CASSTYDRDRAFF
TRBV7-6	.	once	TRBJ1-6	TGTGCCAGCAGCTTTGCCACAAATTCACCCCTCCACTTT	CASSFATNSPLHF
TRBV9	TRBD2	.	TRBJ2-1	TGTGCCAGCAGCGTAGAGGGGGAGGCGGGAGGGCTGTACAATGAGCAGTTCTTC	CASSVEGEAGGLYNEQFF
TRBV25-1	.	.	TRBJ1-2	TGTGCCAGCAGTACTCCAAGGGGGGGGTACGATGGCTACACCTTC	CASSTPRGGYDGYTF